The 8 T cell receptor beta chains below were found in one sample sequenced in a study of blood T cell repertoires in COVID-19. Produced via immunoSEQ multiplex PCR; TCRdb's table is partial and in-frame only. Among about 220,000 clones listed, around 80% were seen once. Sequencing input: peripheral blood. The receptors derive from a woman in her 70s with acute or convalescent COVID-19.

The chain has TRBV19 and TRBJ2-3; 10 bases are shared with TRBD1. The germline V gene encodes CDR1 LNHDA and CDR2 SQIVND (reference sequence). This CDR3 is built from 14 residues. The trim removed 10 bases at V and 8 bases at J, leaving 12 bases unmatched. The CDR3 spells CATKGDRGGGTQYF. Written as DNA, the CDR3 is TGTGCCACCAAGGGGGACAGGGGAGGGGGTACGCAGTATTTT.

The chain employs TRBV5-1 and TRBJ1-4; D is undetermined. The length of the CDR3 is 15 residues. The V end lost 3 bases, the J end lost 0 bases, and 9 bases lay between the germline ends. The V gene's germline CDR1 is SGHRS and CDR2 YFSETQ. CDR3 sequence: CASSSEISTNEKLFF. The CDR3 DNA is TGCGCCAGCAGCTCCGAGATATCAACTAATGAAAAACTGTTTTTT.

This chain uses TRBV7-6 with TRBJ2-1; 8 bases line up with TRBD2. CDR3 size: 18 residues. Germline CDR1 is SGHVS and CDR2 is FNYEAQ. V trimming: 5 bases; J trimming: 0 bases; junction bases outside the gene matches: 12. The CDR3 region is CASSPGGGAGPSYNEQFF. The CDR3 nucleotides are TGTGCCAGCAGCCCCGGGGGGGGAGCGGGGCCCTCCTACAATGAGCAGTTCTTC.

The chain combines TRBV5-8 with TRBJ2-5; D uncertain. Germline values: CDR1 SGHTS, CDR2 YDEGEE. The CDR3 runs to 12 residues. V lost 2 bases, J lost 4 bases, and 6 bases lay in between. The CDR3 sequence is CASSFIRETQYF. The CDR3 bases are TGTGCCAGCAGCTTTATTAGAGAGACCCAGTACTTC.

The rearrangement links TRBV24-1 to TRBJ1-2, with D possibly matching TRBD1 (6 bases). The CDR3 sequence is 13 residues long. The germline gives CDR1 KGHDR, CDR2 SFDVKD. V lost 8 bases, J lost 4 bases, and 13 bases lay in between. CDR3 loop: CATMGAEGYGYTF. DNA for the CDR3: TGTGCCACCATGGGGGCTGAAGGCTATGGCTACACCTTC.

This chain links TRBV4-1 with TRBJ2-1; 11 bases map to TRBD2. V was clipped by 3 bases and J by 8 bases; unmatched bases: 6. Germline values: CDR1 MGHRA, CDR2 YSYEKL. The CDR3 extends over 15 amino acids. The CDR3 sequence: CASSHAYSGGDEQFF. The CDR3 bases are TGCGCCAGCAGCCATGCGTATAGCGGGGGGGATGAGCAGTTCTTC.

The chain couples TRBV5-6 to TRBJ1-3; 7 bases align to TRBD1. The CDR3 contains 15 residues. The ends lost 4 bases at V and 1 base at J; junction bases unmatched: 5. CDR1 and CDR2 from the germline V gene are SGHDT and YYEEEE. Here the CDR3 DNA reads TGTGCCAGCAGCCCTAGCAGGGGGTCTGGAAACACCATATATTTT. Its protein product is CASSPSRGSGNTIYF.

This rearrangement joins TRBV12-3 or TRBV12-4 to TRBJ1-3, with 7 bases lining up with TRBD1. This CDR3 contains 13 residues. The V segment lost 5 bases and the J segment 2 bases; nucleotides outside the gene matches: 0. CDR3 protein: CASSQGAGNTIYF. The CDR3 nucleotides read TGTGCCAGCAGTCAGGGGGCTGGAAACACCATATATTTT.